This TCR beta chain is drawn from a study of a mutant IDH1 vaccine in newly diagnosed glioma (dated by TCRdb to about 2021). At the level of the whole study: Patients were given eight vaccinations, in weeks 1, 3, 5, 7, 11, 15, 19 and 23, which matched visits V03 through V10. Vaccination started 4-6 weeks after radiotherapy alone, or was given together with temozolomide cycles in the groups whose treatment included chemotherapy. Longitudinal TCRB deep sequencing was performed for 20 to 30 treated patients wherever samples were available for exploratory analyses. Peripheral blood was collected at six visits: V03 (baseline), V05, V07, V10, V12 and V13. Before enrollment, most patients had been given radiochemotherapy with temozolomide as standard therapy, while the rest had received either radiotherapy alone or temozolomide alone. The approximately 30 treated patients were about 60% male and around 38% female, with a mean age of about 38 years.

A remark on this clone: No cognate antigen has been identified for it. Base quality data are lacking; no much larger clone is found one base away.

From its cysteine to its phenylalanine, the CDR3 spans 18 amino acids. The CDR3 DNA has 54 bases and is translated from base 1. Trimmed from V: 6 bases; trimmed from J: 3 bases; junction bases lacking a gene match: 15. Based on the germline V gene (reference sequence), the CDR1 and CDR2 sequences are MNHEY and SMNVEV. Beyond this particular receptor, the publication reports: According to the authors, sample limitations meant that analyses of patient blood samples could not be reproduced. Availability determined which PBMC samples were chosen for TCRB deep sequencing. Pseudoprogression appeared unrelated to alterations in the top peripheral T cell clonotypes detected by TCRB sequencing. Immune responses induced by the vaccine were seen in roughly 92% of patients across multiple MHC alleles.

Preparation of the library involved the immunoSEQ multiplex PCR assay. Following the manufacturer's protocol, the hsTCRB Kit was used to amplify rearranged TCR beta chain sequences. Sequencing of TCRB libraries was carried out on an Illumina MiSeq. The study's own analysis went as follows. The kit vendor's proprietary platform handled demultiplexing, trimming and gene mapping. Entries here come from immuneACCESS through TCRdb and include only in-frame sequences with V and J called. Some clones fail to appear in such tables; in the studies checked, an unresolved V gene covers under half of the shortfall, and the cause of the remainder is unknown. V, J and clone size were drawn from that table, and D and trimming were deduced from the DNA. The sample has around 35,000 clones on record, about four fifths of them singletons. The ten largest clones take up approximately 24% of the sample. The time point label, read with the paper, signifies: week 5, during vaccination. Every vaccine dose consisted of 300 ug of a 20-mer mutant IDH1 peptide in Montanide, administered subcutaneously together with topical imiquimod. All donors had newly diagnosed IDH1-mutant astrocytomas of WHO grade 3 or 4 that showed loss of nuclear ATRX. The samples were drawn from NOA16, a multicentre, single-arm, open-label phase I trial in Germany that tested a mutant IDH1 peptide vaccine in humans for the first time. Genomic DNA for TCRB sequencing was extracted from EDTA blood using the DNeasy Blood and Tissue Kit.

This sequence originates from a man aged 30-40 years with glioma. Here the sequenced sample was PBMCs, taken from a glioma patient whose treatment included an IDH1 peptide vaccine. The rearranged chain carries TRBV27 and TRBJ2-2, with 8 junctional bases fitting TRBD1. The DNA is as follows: TGTGCCAGCAGCCGTATACAGGGGGTTAGGTCGGACACCGGGGAGCTGTTTTTT. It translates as CASSRIQGVRSDTGELFF.